This TCR beta chain comes out of a study of early T cells in non-severe SARS-CoV-2 infection. Whole-study results and caveats: Missing private and CD4 specificities, VDJdb matching favored anti-spike CD8 responses.

TCRdb processed the 5' RACE reads anew with MiXCR; each CDR3 protein has one entry. The sample includes some 88,000 distinct CDR3 sequences, 16% seen only once; the top ten take 5% to 5.5%. Comments on this clonotype: Its target is not known.

The CDR3 sequence is 15 residues long. Germline V lookup: CDR1 SGHAT, CDR2 FQNNGV. V lost 3 bases and J lost 6; bases outside the gene matches: 9. The sample was whole blood, taken at baseline. The V and J genes are TRBV11-2 and TRBJ2-7; 9 bases align to TRBD2. The sequence derives from an adult who was a healthcare worker with PCR-confirmed SARS-CoV-2 infection or an uninfected control (not recorded which). The CDR3 region has the DNA TGTGCCAGCAGCTTCTCTAGCGGGACAACTGTCGAGCAGTACTTC. The encoded protein is CASSFSSGTTVEQYF.